The 18 T cell receptor beta chains in this list originate from one sample, sequenced in a study of human T cells and chemical hapten exposure. Time point in this sample: patch test 3, about 24 weeks after DPC sensitization. Treatment here: therapeutic diphenylcyclopropenone sensitization with weekly scalp DPC. TCRdb re-analysed the RACE reads in MiXCR, keeping a single row per CDR3 protein. This sample has some 170,000 distinct CDR3 sequences, with 28% found just once. The specimen comprised whole blood, sampled in connection with sensitization to the hapten diphenylcyclopropenone (DPC). Source of these receptors: a woman between 18 and 29 years old with alopecia areata. Some clones in this sample may be carry-over from other donors' samples.

CDR3 DNA: TGTGCCAGCAGCCCGAGGGAGACTAGCGGGAGGAGGGTGCAGTACTTC. It yields the protein CASSPRETSGRRVQYF. The chain is built from TRBV7-2 and TRBJ2-7, with 13 bases lining up with TRBD2. CDR3 length: 16 residues. V trimming: 5 bases; J trimming: 9 bases; junction bases outside the gene matches: 13. Germline assignment: CDR1 SGHTA and CDR2 FQGNSA. The full variable domain, its missing parts supplied by reference TRBV7-2 and TRBJ2-7, is GAGVSQSPSNKVTEKGKDVELRCDPISGHTALYWYRQSLGQGLEFLIYFQGNSAPDKSGLPSDRFSAERTGGSVSTLTIQRTQQEDSAVYLCASSPRETSGRRVQYFGPGTRLTVT.

V and J are TRBV4-2 and TRBJ2-7; D is unresolved. Germline V gene data show CDR1 as LGHNA and CDR2 as YNFKEQ. V lost 5 bases to trimming and J lost 6 bases, with 17 bases between them. The CDR3 has 14 amino acids. DNA of the CDR3: TGTGCCAGCAGCGATGACATCGACTCGGGCGAGCAGTACTTC. Protein product: CASSDDIDSGEQYF.

This clonotype was picked up a small number of times. V and J are TRBV29-1 and TRBJ1-2; D not resolved. From germline, CDR1 is SQVTM and CDR2 ANQGSEA. The CDR3 spans 11 residues. Trimming removed 7 bases from V and 7 bases from J, with 13 bases in between. In DNA, the CDR3 is TGCAGCGACCGGCTTGGCTCTGGCTACACCTTC. Translating it yields CSDRLGSGYTF.

This chain connects TRBV29-1 to TRBJ1-2; D unresolved. The CDR3 length is 13 residues. The V gene lost 2 bases and the J gene lost 2 bases, with 9 bases spanning the gap. Germline V gives CDR1 SQVTM, CDR2 ANQGSEA. The CDR3 protein is CSVEPRFNYGYTF. DNA of the CDR3: TGCAGCGTTGAACCCAGATTCAACTATGGCTACACCTTC.

CDR3 amino acids: CASSVAPGGGYEQFF. CDR3 nucleotides: TGTGCCAGCAGCGTAGCCCCGGGGGGGGGATATGAGCAGTTCTTC. The chain recombines TRBV9 with TRBJ2-1; TRBD2 matches 8 bases. Germline CDR1 reads SGDLS; CDR2 reads YYNGEE. The trim removed 0 bases at V and 8 bases at J, leaving 7 bases unmatched. CDR3 size: 15 residues.

This clonotype was found a few times. CDR3 region: CASSQPGLGGENEQFF. In DNA form, the CDR3 reads TGTGCCAGCAGCCAACCGGGACTAGGGGGAGAAAATGAGCAGTTCTTC. The rearrangement uses TRBV4-2 and TRBJ2-1; the match to TRBD2 covers 8 bases. The germline V gene has CDR1 LGHNA and CDR2 YNFKEQ. V dropped 2 bases and J dropped 7; count of bases not matched to a gene: 10. CDR3 length: 16 residues.

The J gene is TRBJ2-3, the V gene TRBV7-3, with 8 nucleotides matching TRBD2. Per germline, CDR1 SGHTA and CDR2 FQGTGA. Trimming cost V 6 bases and J 2 bases; bases outside gene matches: 1. This CDR3 is built from 13 residues. CDR3 loop: CASSSGATDTQYF. CDR3 DNA sequence: TGTGCCAGCAGTAGCGGGGCCACAGATACGCAGTATTTT. Full variable domain (missing parts from reference TRBV7-3 and TRBJ2-3): GAGVSQTPSNKVTEKGKYVELRCDPISGHTALYWYRQSLGQGPEFLIYFQGTGAADDSGLPNDRFFAVRPEGSVSTLKIQRTERGDSAVYLCASSSGATDTQYFGPGTRLTVL.

In this sample, this clonotype turned up a few times. The chain has TRBV3-1 and TRBJ2-3, with unresolved D. Germline V CDR1 and CDR2: LGHDT, YNNKEL (reference sequence). This CDR3 has 12 residues. Trimming cost V 1 base and J 5 bases, with 4 bases left between them. This chain's CDR3 is CASSQVEDTQYF. As DNA, the CDR3 is TGTGCCAGCAGCCAAGTTGAAGATACGCAGTATTTT.

V and J are TRBV2 and TRBJ2-3; 11 positions match TRBD2. The CDR3 extends over 16 amino acids. Trimming took 3 bases from V and 6 from J; bases not matched to a gene: 8. The germline V gene has CDR1 SNHLY and CDR2 FYNNEI. Here the CDR3 reads CASSDPSGGPGDTQYF. The CDR3 DNA is TGTGCCAGCAGTGACCCTAGCGGGGGGCCAGGGGATACGCAGTATTTT.

This rearrangement joins TRBV10-3 to TRBJ2-7, with unresolved D. The CDR3 runs to 14 residues. Trimming stripped 3 bases from V and 2 bases from J, with 11 bases between. CDR1 and CDR2 (germline): ENHRY, SYGVKD. This CDR3 reads CAISDRADTYEQYF. DNA of the CDR3: TGTGCCATCAGTGATCGGGCCGATACCTACGAGCAGTACTTC.

V is TRBV6-2 or TRBV6-3 and J is TRBJ1-5; D perhaps matches TRBD1 (5 bases). Germline CDR1 and CDR2: MNHEY and SVGEGT. V was clipped by 8 bases and J by 5 bases, with 10 bases between them. The CDR3 has 12 residues. CDR3 DNA: TGTGCCAGCTCGGGGCGACATCAGCCCCAGCATTTT. Translating gives CASSGRHQPQHF.

This clonotype was detected only a few times. This chain joins TRBV2 and TRBJ2-1, with 7 bases fitting TRBD2. This CDR3 spans 17 amino acids. V was clipped by 6 bases and J by 0 bases; unmatched bases: 11. Germline-derived CDR1 and CDR2 are SNHLY and FYNNEI. In DNA form, the CDR3 reads TGTGCCAGCAGCGTTGGGGCGGGAGCAGGCTCCTACAATGAGCAGTTCTTC. Translating it yields CASSVGAGAGSYNEQFF.

The chain has TRBV20-1 and TRBJ2-7; D is possibly TRBD1 (6 bases). The CDR3 is 12 amino acids. V shed 6 bases and J shed 4 bases, with 13 bases lying between them. Germline V gene sequence: CDR1 DFQATT, CDR2 SNEGSKA (reference sequence). The CDR3 sequence is CSANREFYEQYF. In DNA form, the CDR3 reads TGCAGTGCAAACAGGGAGTTTTACGAGCAGTACTTC.

The V call is TRBV27, the J call TRBJ1-1; maybe TRBD1 (5 bases). V lost 8 bases, J lost 1 base, and 14 bases lay in between. The CDR3 spans 14 residues. From germline, CDR1 is MNHEY and CDR2 SMNVEV (reference sequence). CDR3 loop: CASRWGSENTEAFF. The CDR3 DNA follows: TGTGCCAGCCGGTGGGGGTCAGAGAACACTGAAGCTTTCTTT.

This clonotype was found many times. DNA for the CDR3: TGCAGCGCCGGGGGGGAGACCCAGTACTTC. This encodes CSAGGETQYF. The chain recombines TRBV29-1 with TRBJ2-5, with 7 bases matching TRBD2. The V gene end was trimmed by 7 bases and the J gene end by 5 bases; junction bases not matched to a gene: 1. The CDR3 sequence is 10 residues long. The V gene's germline CDR1 is SQVTM and CDR2 ANQGSEA. The whole variable domain, filled in from reference TRBV29-1 and TRBJ2-5, reads SAVISQKPSRDICQRGTSLTIQCQVDSQVTMMFWYRQQPGQSLTLIATANQGSEATYESGFVIDKFPISRPNLTFSTLTVSNMSPEDSSIYLCSAGGETQYFGPGTRLLVL.

V is TRBV20-1 and J is TRBJ2-1, with D tentatively TRBD2 (6 bases). There are 14 residues in the CDR3. Trimming shortened V by 5 bases and J by 3 bases, and 14 bases separated the two germline ends. The germline V gene encodes CDR1 DFQATT and CDR2 SNEGSKA (reference sequence). The CDR3 DNA follows: TGCAGTGCTGCCGGGACTGGGGGCTACAATGAGCAGTTCTTC. Its translation is CSAAGTGGYNEQFF.

This clonotype turned up a few times. This chain joins TRBV4-2 and TRBJ2-3; no clear D. Germline loops: CDR1 LGHNA, CDR2 YNFKEQ. This CDR3 has 12 residues. Trimming stripped 0 bases from V and 8 bases from J, with 6 bases between. CDR3 sequence: CASSQDRSTQYF. In DNA, the CDR3 is TGTGCCAGCAGCCAAGATCGGTCTACGCAGTATTTT.

In its sample, this clonotype was seen a few times. The chain is built from TRBV2 and TRBJ1-2; 12 bases match TRBD1. CDR1 is SNHLY and CDR2 is FYNNEI in the germline V gene. The length of the CDR3 is 15 residues. After removal of 7 bases from V and 3 bases from J, the junction contained 6 bases not matched to a gene. The CDR3 region has the DNA TGTGCCAGCAATAAAGGGACAGGGGGCGACTATGGCTACACCTTC. This sequence encodes CASNKGTGGDYGYTF. The variable domain in full, with the rest retrieved from reference TRBV2 and TRBJ1-2, is EPEVTQTPSHQVTQMGQEVILRCVPISNHLYFYWYRQILGQKVEFLVSFYNNEISEKSEIFDDQFSVERPDGSNFTLKIRSTKLEDSAMYFCASNKGTGGDYGYTFGSGTRLTVV.